The rows below give T cell receptor beta chains drawn from one sample of a study of vaccination effects on CD4 cells after COVID-19. Which antigens these TCRs recognize remains unknown. The protocol was immunoSEQ multiplex PCR, while the TCRdb copy is restricted to in-frame clones and leaves out a portion. This sample yields about 66,000 clones, of which under 80% are seen a single time; 2.4% belongs to the top ten. Sequences were derived from CD4+ T cells from PBMCs cultured without peptide, sampled after COVID-19 vaccination. The receptor set was obtained from a human donor who received a COVID-19 vaccine. The conserved cysteine and the conserved F or W are not part of the CDR3 here. D genes are given only for firm matches.

V	D	CDR3
TRBV13	.	ASSSLHSLNTEAF
TRBV18	.	ASSPLSQNYGYT
TRBV7-9	.	ASSLTEGTQY
TRBV28	TRBD1	ASSLSHRGGGQPQH
TRBV9	TRBD1	ASSATGSSVIQY
TRBV19	TRBD1	ASRGTGGINEQF
TRBV3-1/TRBV3-2	.	ASSLLETQY
TRBV5-1	.	ASSSGTKNTEAF
TRBV19	.	ASSQPGGAVWNEQF
TRBV20-1	TRBD2	SASPAGGSTRETQY
TRBV7-2	.	ASSPIGSSGNTIY
TRBV24-1	.	ATRGDTGELF
TRBV10-3	.	AISENRENEQF
TRBV24-1	.	ATSEYPYNEQF
TRBV29-1	.	SVARDIYQPQH
TRBV4-2	.	ASSQGVNGNTIY
TRBV5-6	.	ASSNAAGSWAQPQH
TRBV7-3	.	ASSLSLNTEAF
TRBV20-1	.	SASRSTQETQY
TRBV7-2	.	ASSLDLYYGYT
TRBV10-3	TRBD2	ATGTSGGTDTQY
TRBV7-3	TRBD1	ASSRDRGSTEAF
TRBV4-1	TRBD1	ASSPGTAYNEQF
TRBV18	.	ASSPFGQTNTEAF
TRBV5-6	TRBD1	ASSSAGQGPAGANVLT
TRBV19	TRBD2	ASRPSSGTRGETQY
TRBV7-2	TRBD2	ASSLALAGPPQETQY
TRBV7-2	.	ASSLGGSTGELF
TRBV25-1	.	ASKQGWNTEAF
TRBV6-2/TRBV6-3	TRBD2	ASSSRPSGGPTDTQY
TRBV19	.	ASSIFSGVGSNQPQH
TRBV28	.	ASSLGLVGYT
TRBV10-2	.	ASSENRVGGTEAF
TRBV7-2	.	ASSQPRSGLNEQF
TRBV7-2	.	ASSLAVGSGNTIY
TRBV2	TRBD2	ASSRLAGGLAGELF
TRBV11-2	.	ASSLQIGRDGYT
TRBV21-1	.	ASSAGGSTEAF
TRBV30	TRBD1	AWSAGQGFRELF
TRBV29-1	.	SVVHQGGEKLF
TRBV10-1	TRBD2	ASSGSQGIGLAGNNEQF
TRBV2	.	ASSHNTMNTEAF